These T cell receptor beta chains were read from a single sample in a study of CD8 T cells in ankylosing spondylitis. MiXCR, run by TCRdb on the 5' RACE reads, gives a single entry per CDR3 protein. The sample holds 700,000 to 1,000,000 distinct CDR3 sequences, around 11% seen once. Sequencing input: blood, either unsorted or a sorted T cell fraction (not recorded which). The receptors shown here come from a male donor with ankylosing spondylitis. Both conserved end residues are trimmed from each CDR3. Some rows have no size entry. The others give once, few or many, or a class for an expanded clone.

clone size,V gene,CDR3 length,CDR3 protein
many,TRBV29-1,14,SVEFFTSGTYNEQF
few,TRBV10-3,12,AISAGALSTEAF
many,TRBV7-3,11,ASSPGQGAEAF
.,TRBV11-2,12,ASSLKVVADTQY
few,TRBV24-1,12,ATSVGGSTDTQY
.,TRBV5-1,13,ASSLGQGSVYGYT
few,TRBV20-1,12,SAPRGPTSNEQY
many,TRBV20-1,11,SARSRSLDGYT
many,TRBV7-2,12,ASSLMHANTEAF
few,TRBV20-1,12,SATEWSERPEAF
.,TRBV20-1,13,SARDPMGLNSPLH
few,TRBV5-1,13,ASSFQTARNTEAF
.,TRBV2,12,ASSAKGNTGELF
few,TRBV6-5,12,ASSYGVYSYGYT
many,TRBV10-3,14,AISESHLAGNNEQF
few,TRBV2,12,ASSGGDGNEKLF
few,TRBV4-3,14,ASSQGWTGSTDTQY
few,TRBV7-2,12,ASSRQGVDTEAF
.,TRBV20-1,12,SALGETGWNEQY
.,TRBV5-1,12,ASSLVAGAGEQY
few,TRBV10-3,10,ATGTGYEEQY
.,TRBV12-3/TRBV12-4,13,ASSEIQGGNQPQH
few,TRBV20-1,11,SATHTGEKTQY
many,TRBV7-2,10,ASSLGSTEAF
few,TRBV5-1,12,ASSLAHSDNEQF
.,TRBV5-1,12,ASSQGLSTRGYT
.,TRBV12-3/TRBV12-4,11,ASSLGRIFEAF
.,TRBV20-1,12,SAREVYRQETQY
few,TRBV11-3,15,ASSPVPGLLANYGYT
.,TRBV20-1,17,SANARFSGGAGAWDTQY
.,TRBV2,16,ASSTIGLAGGLSDTQY
few,TRBV7-8,12,ASSLPTSRNEQF
.,TRBV4-3,13,ASSQESGRNEKLF
once,TRBV7-8,15,ASSSSLLAGGPETQY
.,TRBV20-1,10,SARDGGREQF
.,TRBV7-2,13,ASSLGGVLNTEAF
few,TRBV7-9,10,ASSSAGGEAF
.,TRBV28,12,ASRAVGVGEKLF
few,TRBV6-2/TRBV6-3,13,ASSYITGAQETQY
.,TRBV7-2,15,ASSLRVAGQPIYGYT
.,TRBV20-1,11,SAPITSTGELF
.,TRBV9,13,ASSDGGTIGNTIY
many,TRBV7-2,11,ASTAQGWDTQY
few,TRBV10-3,11,AIRGGAGEKLF
many,TRBV24-1,11,ATRASSYNEQF
many,TRBV7-9,12,ASSGRAGPDTQY
few,TRBV28,17,ASSKRALSLAGKKNIQY
.,TRBV5-6,10,ASSLWGDIQY
many,TRBV7-3,11,ASSLGPQDTQY
many,TRBV5-1,13,ASSILAGGYNEQF
few,TRBV11-1,18,ASSLAQGQKSSEANYGYT
.,TRBV7-2,14,ASSVNGGRSNQPQH
.,TRBV7-9,13,ASSFRRLARDEQF
few,TRBV12-3/TRBV12-4,11,ASSLVHPGEQY
few,TRBV6-5,10,ASSFDGYGYT
few,TRBV6-4,10,ASSRLKGGAF
.,TRBV20-1,13,SAPSGGANTGELF
.,TRBV4-1,11,ASSQETDRVRH
.,TRBV20-1,14,SAPHWAGIFQETQY
.,TRBV20-1,14,STFSPLLAATDTQY